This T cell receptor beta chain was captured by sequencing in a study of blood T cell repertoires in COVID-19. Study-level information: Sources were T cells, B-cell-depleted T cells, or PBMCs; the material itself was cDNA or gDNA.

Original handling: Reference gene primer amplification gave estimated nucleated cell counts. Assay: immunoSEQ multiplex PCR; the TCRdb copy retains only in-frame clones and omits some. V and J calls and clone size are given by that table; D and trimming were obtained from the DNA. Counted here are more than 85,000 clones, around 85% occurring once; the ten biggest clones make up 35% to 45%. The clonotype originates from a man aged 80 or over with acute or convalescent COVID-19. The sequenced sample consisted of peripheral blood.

The CDR3 protein is CAWSRQGYEQYF. CDR3 nucleotide sequence: TGTGCCTGGAGCCGACAGGGCTACGAGCAGTACTTC. The genes are TRBV30 and TRBJ2-7, with 7 bases identical to TRBD1. Germline CDR1 reads GTSNPN; CDR2 reads SVGIG (reference sequence). V trimming: 3 bases; J trimming: 3 bases; junction bases outside the gene matches: 2. CDR3 length: 12 amino acids.